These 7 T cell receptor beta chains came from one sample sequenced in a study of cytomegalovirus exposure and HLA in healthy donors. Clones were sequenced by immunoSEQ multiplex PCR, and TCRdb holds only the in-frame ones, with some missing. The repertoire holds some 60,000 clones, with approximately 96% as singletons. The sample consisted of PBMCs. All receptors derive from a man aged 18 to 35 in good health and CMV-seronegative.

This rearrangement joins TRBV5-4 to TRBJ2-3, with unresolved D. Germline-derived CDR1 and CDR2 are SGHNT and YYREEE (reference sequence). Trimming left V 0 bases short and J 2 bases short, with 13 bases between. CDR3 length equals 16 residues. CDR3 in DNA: TGTGCCAGCAGCTTGGATCCCATCCAGAACACAGATACGCAGTATTTT. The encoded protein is CASSLDPIQNTDTQYF.

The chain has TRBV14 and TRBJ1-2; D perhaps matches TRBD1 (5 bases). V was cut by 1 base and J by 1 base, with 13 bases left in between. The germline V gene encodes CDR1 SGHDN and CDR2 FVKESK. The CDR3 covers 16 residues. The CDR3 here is CASSQGDLTSNYGYTF. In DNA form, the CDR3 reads TGTGCCAGCAGCCAAGGGGACTTGACAAGTAACTATGGCTACACCTTC.

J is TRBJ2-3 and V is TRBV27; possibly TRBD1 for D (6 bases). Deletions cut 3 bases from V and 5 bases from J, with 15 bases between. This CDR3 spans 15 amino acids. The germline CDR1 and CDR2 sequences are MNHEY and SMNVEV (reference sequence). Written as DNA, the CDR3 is TGTGCCAGCAGTTTCCAGCGGTCAGGGGAAGATACGCAGTATTTT. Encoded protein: CASSFQRSGEDTQYF.

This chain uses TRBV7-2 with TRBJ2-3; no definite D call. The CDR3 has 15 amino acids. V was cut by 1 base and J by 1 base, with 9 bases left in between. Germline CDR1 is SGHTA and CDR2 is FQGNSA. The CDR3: CASSLGYRRTDTQYF. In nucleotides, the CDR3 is TGTGCCAGCAGCTTAGGATACAGACGCACAGATACGCAGTATTTT. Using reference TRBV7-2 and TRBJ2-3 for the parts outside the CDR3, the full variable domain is GAGVSQSPSNKVTEKGKDVELRCDPISGHTALYWYRQSLGQGLEFLIYFQGNSAPDKSGLPSDRFSAERTGGSVSTLTIQRTQQEDSAVYLCASSLGYRRTDTQYFGPGTRLTVL.

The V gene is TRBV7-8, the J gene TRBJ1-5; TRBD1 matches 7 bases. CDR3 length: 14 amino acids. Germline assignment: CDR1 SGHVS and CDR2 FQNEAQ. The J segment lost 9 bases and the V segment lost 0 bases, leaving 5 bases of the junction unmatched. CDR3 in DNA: TGTGCCAGCAGCTTAGCCCAGGGGGTAGGGCCCCAGCATTTT. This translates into CASSLAQGVGPQHF.

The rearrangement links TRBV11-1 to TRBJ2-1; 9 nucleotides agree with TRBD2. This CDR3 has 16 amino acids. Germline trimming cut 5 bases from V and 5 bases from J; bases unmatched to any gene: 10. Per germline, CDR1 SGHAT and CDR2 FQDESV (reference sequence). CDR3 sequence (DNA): TGTGCCAGCAGCCTCAGGAGCGGGGGGTTTGACAATGAGCAGTTCTTC. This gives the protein CASSLRSGGFDNEQFF.

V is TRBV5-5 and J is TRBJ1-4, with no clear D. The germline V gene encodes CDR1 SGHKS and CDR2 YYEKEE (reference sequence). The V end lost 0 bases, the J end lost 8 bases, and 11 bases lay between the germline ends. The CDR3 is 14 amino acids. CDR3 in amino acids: CASSLGRVAEKLFF. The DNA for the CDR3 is TGTGCCAGCAGCTTGGGTCGAGTCGCCGAAAAACTGTTTTTT.